These 21 T cell receptor beta chains were all obtained from the same sample, sequenced in a study of blood T cell repertoires in COVID-19. Generated by immunoSEQ multiplex PCR, the TCRdb table keeps only in-frame clones and is missing some. The repertoire consists of approximately 300,000 clones, with 85% to 95% occurring once and the leading ten covering roughly 3.9%. Sequenced: PBMCs or T cells enriched from blood (not recorded which). These receptors were obtained from a woman aged 25 to 45 who had been exposed to COVID-19.

This clone was counted a few times. CDR3: CASRDTGNTIYF. The CDR3 DNA follows: TGTGCCAGCCGGGACACTGGAAACACCATATATTTT. This rearrangement joins TRBV6-5 to TRBJ1-3; a possible D gene is TRBD1 (6 bases). From germline, CDR1 is MNHEY and CDR2 SVGAGI. V was clipped by 8 bases and J by 2 bases, with 7 bases between them. The CDR3 spans 12 residues.

The V and J genes are TRBV6-5 and TRBJ2-3, with TRBD2 matching 9 bases. The germline gives CDR1 MNHEY, CDR2 SVGAGI. This CDR3 has 15 residues. Losses at the gene ends were 3 bases for V and 2 bases for J; bases not matched to a gene: 3. Written as DNA, the CDR3 is TGTGCCAGCAGTTATAGCGGGGGCCACACAGATACGCAGTATTTT. Translating it yields CASSYSGGHTDTQYF.

This chain connects TRBV6-5 to TRBJ2-3; 7 nucleotides align to TRBD1. The germline gives CDR1 MNHEY, CDR2 SVGAGI. This CDR3 region has 14 residues. V shed 11 bases and J 2 bases; nucleotides not matched to a gene: 10. CDR3 in amino acids: CAPRKGAITDTQYF. The DNA of the CDR3 is TGTGCCCCCCGGAAGGGGGCGATCACAGATACGCAGTATTTT.

The chain employs TRBV29-1 and TRBJ2-2, with D perhaps TRBD2 (5 bases). V dropped 4 bases and J dropped 7 bases, with 10 bases sitting between them. CDR1 SQVTM and CDR2 ANQGSEA come from the germline V gene. The CDR3 totals 12 residues. CDR3 nucleotide sequence: TGCAGCGTTGTACTAGGGAGCGGGGAGCTGTTTTTT. It yields the protein CSVVLGSGELFF.

A word on this clone: An end of the junction differs from the germline gene, which may be a read error. In the same sample, other DNA sequences code for this CDR3. The chain carries TRBV7-7 and TRBJ1-1; D is perhaps TRBD1 (6 bases). The CDR3 contains 13 residues. Germline loops: CDR1 SSHAT, CDR2 FNYEAQ (reference sequence). The chain's CDR3 is CASSLDRETEAFF. In DNA form, the CDR3 reads TGTGCCAGCAGCTTAGACAGGGAGACTGAAGCTTTTTTT. The variable domain in full, with the rest retrieved from reference TRBV7-7 and TRBJ1-1, is GAGVSQSPRYKVTKRGQDVTLRCDPISSHATLYWYQQALGQGPEFLTYFNYEAQPDKSGLPSDRFSAERPEGSISTLTIQRTEQRDSAMYRCASSLDRETEAFFGQGTRLTVV.

The chain carries TRBV3-1 (or the pseudogene TRBV3-2) and TRBJ2-7, with D perhaps TRBD2 (6 bases). Germline assignment: CDR1 LGHDT and CDR2 YNNKEL (reference sequence). CDR3 size: 14 residues. Between the trimmed V and J ends, which lost 5 bases and 4 bases, there was a span of 15 bases. The CDR3 spells CASSGGTVSYEQYF. The DNA for the CDR3 is TGTGCCAGCAGCGGCGGGACGGTGTCATACGAGCAGTACTTC.

The chain uses TRBV2 and TRBJ2-2, with 9 bases aligning to TRBD1. J lost 7 bases, V lost 4 bases, and 4 bases had no gene match. Germline V gives CDR1 SNHLY, CDR2 FYNNEI. The CDR3 totals 14 residues. CDR3 nucleotides: TGTGCCAGCAGTGTCGACAGGGGGTACGGGGAGCTGTTTTTT. Translation: CASSVDRGYGELFF. Full variable domain (remainder filled in from reference TRBV2 and TRBJ2-2): EPEVTQTPSHQVTQMGQEVILRCVPISNHLYFYWYRQILGQKVEFLVSFYNNEISEKSEIFDDQFSVERPDGSNFTLKIRSTKLEDSAMYFCASSVDRGYGELFFGEGSRLTVL.

The chain combines TRBV6-6 with TRBJ1-1; 11 bases fit TRBD1. The V gene's germline CDR1 is MNHNY and CDR2 SVGAGI (reference sequence). CDR3 length: 13 residues. The V segment lost 7 bases and the J segment 4 bases; nucleotides outside the gene matches: 2. CDR3 region: CASIGTGGTEAFF. Written as DNA, the CDR3 is TGTGCCAGCATCGGGACAGGGGGCACTGAAGCTTTCTTT.

This clone appeared once. CDR3 loop: CATSDPRTEKNTGELFF. For the CDR3, the DNA is TGTGCCACCAGTGACCCCAGGACAGAGAAGAACACCGGGGAGCTGTTTTTT. The V call is TRBV24-1, the J call TRBJ2-2, with TRBD1 as a possible D gene (6 bases). This CDR3 spans 17 amino acids. Germline CDR1 KGHDR, CDR2 SFDVKD. Trimming left V 4 bases short and J 1 base short, with 15 bases between.

The rearrangement uses TRBV9 and TRBJ2-4; 9 bases map to TRBD1. The CDR3 is made up of 17 amino acids. Trimming cost V 1 base and J 3 bases; bases outside gene matches: 8. The V gene's germline CDR1 is SGDLS and CDR2 YYNGEE. This CDR3 reads CASSVSTGGSGKNIQYF. The CDR3 DNA reads as TGTGCCAGCAGCGTATCAACAGGGGGCTCTGGCAAAAACATTCAGTACTTC.

This clone was recorded once. The chain carries TRBV3-1 (or the pseudogene TRBV3-2) and TRBJ2-3; no reliable D call. The CDR3 is 13 amino acids. CDR1 is LGHDT, CDR2 YNNKEL, per germline (reference sequence). The V end lost 2 bases, the J end lost 3 bases, and 6 bases lay between the germline ends. DNA of the CDR3: TGTGCCAGCAGCCAATTCCTTACAGATACGCAGTATTTT. This gives the protein CASSQFLTDTQYF.

This chain links TRBV30 with TRBJ1-6; 10 nucleotides align to TRBD1. This CDR3 comprises 14 residues. The junction had 4 bases not matched to a gene; V was cut back by 3 bases and J by 8 bases. Germline lookup yields CDR1 GTSNPN and CDR2 SVGIG (reference sequence). The DNA of the CDR3 is TGTGCCTGGAGCGCCGGGACAGGGGATTCACCCCTCCACTTT. The encoded protein is CAWSAGTGDSPLHF. Supplemented by reference TRBV30 and TRBJ1-6, the full variable domain reads SQTIHQWPATLVQPVGSPLSLECTVEGTSNPNLYWYRQAAGRGLQLLFYSVGIGQISSEVPQNLSASRPQDRQFILSSKKLLLSDSGFYLCAWSAGTGDSPLHFGNGTRLTVT.

The chain joins TRBV15 to TRBJ1-1, with D perhaps matching TRBD1 (5 bases). Between the trimmed V and J ends, which lost 1 base and 6 bases, there was a span of 9 bases. The CDR3 extends over 13 amino acids. From germline, CDR1 is LNHNV and CDR2 YYDKDF (reference sequence). The CDR3 region is CATSRGQTAEAFF. The CDR3 DNA sequence: TGTGCCACCAGCAGAGGACAGACAGCTGAAGCTTTCTTT.

The rearrangement links TRBV4-2 to TRBJ1-2, with D tentatively TRBD1 (6 bases). CDR3 length: 14 residues. Germline values: CDR1 LGHNA, CDR2 YNFKEQ. V gave up 3 bases and J gave up 0 bases, with 8 bases separating them. This CDR3 reads CASSQRTANYGYTF. The CDR3 coding sequence is TGTGCCAGCAGCCAGAGGACAGCTAACTATGGCTACACCTTC.

The chain has TRBV5-1 and TRBJ2-2; TRBD1 might be the D (6 bases). The CDR3 extends over 14 amino acids. V lost 4 bases, J lost 2 bases, and 9 bases lay in between. Germline-derived CDR1 and CDR2 are SGHRS and YFSETQ. This chain's CDR3 is CASSPQGNTGELFF. CDR3 coding DNA: TGCGCCAGCAGCCCACAGGGAAACACCGGGGAGCTGTTTTTT.

The rearrangement links TRBV5-1 to TRBJ1-1, with 7 bases that match TRBD1. V trimming: 2 bases; J trimming: 0 bases; junction bases outside the gene matches: 4. The CDR3 spans 15 residues. Germline lookup yields CDR1 SGHRS and CDR2 YFSETQ. CDR3 in amino acids: CASSLGTALNTEAFF. CDR3 in DNA: TGCGCCAGCAGCTTAGGGACAGCCTTGAACACTGAAGCTTTCTTT.

The V call is TRBV10-3, the J call TRBJ2-2; 7 nucleotides line up with TRBD1. With 2 bases clipped from V and 6 bases from J, the junction kept 6 bases outside the gene matches. Germline V gives CDR1 ENHRY, CDR2 SYGVKD. The length of the CDR3 is 15 residues. CDR3 protein: CAISEGRQGAGELFF. CDR3 DNA: TGTGCCATCAGTGAGGGTCGACAGGGTGCCGGGGAGCTGTTTTTT.

The table lists this clone with a count of one. The V gene is TRBV5-6, the J gene TRBJ2-7; TRBD1 might be the D (6 bases). V lost 0 bases to trimming and J lost 4 bases, with 8 bases between them. This CDR3 comprises 13 residues. Germline values: CDR1 SGHDT, CDR2 YYEEEE. The CDR3 region has the DNA TGTGCCAGCAGCTTGGGGGGGACATACGAGCAGTACTTC. Encoded protein: CASSLGGTYEQYF.

This chain links TRBV7-2 with TRBJ2-7; D might be TRBD2 (6 bases). Trimming took off 2 bases at V and 0 bases at J, with 11 bases between the two ends. The CDR3 extends over 15 amino acids. From germline, CDR1 is SGHTA and CDR2 FQGNSA. The CDR3 reads CASSLFGGISYEQYF. CDR3 nucleotides: TGTGCCAGCAGCTTATTTGGCGGGATCTCCTACGAGCAGTACTTC.

This sequence joins TRBV6-5 and TRBJ1-2; D remains ambiguous. Germline V gives CDR1 MNHEY, CDR2 SVGAGI. Trimming took off 2 bases at V and 4 bases at J, with 14 bases between the two ends. CDR3 length equals 15 residues. CDR3 bases: TGTGCCAGCAGTTACGGGTTGGTAGCGGGCTATGGCTACACCTTC. This encodes CASSYGLVAGYGYTF.

This clone appeared a single time. The J gene is TRBJ2-1, the V gene TRBV4-3; 11 bases are shared with TRBD2. The germline gives CDR1 LGHNA, CDR2 YSLEER. The CDR3 extends over 16 amino acids. The J segment lost 7 bases and the V segment lost 2 bases, leaving 7 bases of the junction unmatched. The CDR3 is CASSQYSGGAGNEQFF. In nucleotides, the CDR3 is TGCGCCAGCAGCCAATATAGCGGGGGGGCCGGGAATGAGCAGTTCTTC.